This T cell receptor (beta chain) was captured by sequencing in a study of CD8+CD57+ T cells in acquired aplastic anemia. Germline loops: CDR1 LNHNV, CDR2 YYDKDF (reference sequence). This CDR3 has 12 amino acids. This clonotype was recorded many times. Its antigen is undetermined. The junction departs from the called germline gene at one end, perhaps through a read error. Study-level results: Patients and controls had in common 25 to 30 CD8+ CDR3 sequences.

According to the study, genomic DNA was the template for TCR beta VDJ and CDR3 profiling. TCRdb fed the reads into MiXCR, producing one record per CDR3 protein. In the table there are about 170,000 distinct CDR3 sequences, just under 65% of which are singletons. This receptor was identified in a human donor in good health. The V call is TRBV15, the J call TRBJ2-5, with D maybe TRBD1 (5 bases). Sequenced input: sorted CD4+, CD8+, or CD8+CD57+ T cells (not recorded which) from PBMCs. The DNA of the CDR3 is TGTGCCACCAGCACCGAGGCAGGACACGGAAACTTC. Its translation: CATSTEAGHGNF.